These 25 T cell receptor beta chains came from one sample sequenced in a study of blood T cells in healthy people across ages. The authors ran a second PCR of about 7 to 12 cycles using a sample-barcoded 5' primer and a J-beta primer mix. TCRdb re-called the 5' RACE reads with MiXCR, one entry per CDR3 protein. Seen here are over 1.5 million distinct CDR3 sequences, 40% to 55% observed once, and the top ten hold less than 2.5%. Sample: blood. Receptors were obtained from a woman in her 40s in good health.

This clonotype was picked up many times. This chain joins TRBV6-1 and TRBJ2-1; 12 bases line up with TRBD2. Germline V CDR1 and CDR2: MNHNS, SASEGT. This CDR3 has 14 residues. The V and J ends lost 2 bases and 8 bases, in that order; junction bases with no gene match: 1. The CDR3: CASSELAGGHEQFF. CDR3 bases: TGTGCCAGCAGTGAACTAGCGGGGGGGCATGAGCAGTTCTTC.

The chain recombines TRBV28 with TRBJ2-7, with D tentatively TRBD1 (5 bases). The CDR3 contains 14 residues. The germline CDR1 and CDR2 sequences are MDHEN and SYDVKM. The germline V and J ends were trimmed by 3 bases and 4 bases, with 13 bases remaining between them. This CDR3 reads CASSFDGAVYEQYF. In DNA, the CDR3 is TGTGCCAGCAGTTTTGATGGGGCCGTTTACGAGCAGTACTTC.

This clonotype has only a few counts. This chain links TRBV3-1 with TRBJ2-5; D is uncertain. Germline CDR1 is LGHDT and CDR2 is YNNKEL (reference sequence). Trimming shortened V by 3 bases and J by 6 bases, and 5 bases separated the two germline ends. This CDR3 is built from 11 residues. CDR3 in DNA: TGTGCCAGCAGCCAGACTCAGACCCAGTACTTC. The encoded protein is CASSQTQTQYF.

The rearrangement joins TRBV6-5 to TRBJ2-1; 7 bases match TRBD1. Near its end, the DNA agrees better with TRBJ2-7, so the J call may be wrong. Germline CDR1 and CDR2: MNHEY and SVGAGI. The CDR3 spans 15 residues. CDR3: CASRGVEGAYNEQYF. The CDR3 region has the DNA TGTGCCAGCAGGGGGGTTGAGGGGGCCTACAATGAGCAGTACTTC.

The V gene is TRBV4-2, the J gene TRBJ2-3; 13 bases align to TRBD2. The CDR3 sequence is 18 residues long. Germline V gene lookup returns CDR1 LGHNA and CDR2 YNFKEQ. The V segment lost 1 base and the J segment 0 bases; nucleotides outside the gene matches: 4. CDR3 in amino acids: CASSQARLAGGSTDTQYF. In nucleotides, the CDR3 is TGTGCCAGCAGCCAAGCCCGACTAGCGGGGGGCAGCACAGATACGCAGTATTTT.

The chain couples TRBV28 to TRBJ2-7; TRBD1 or TRBD2 may be the D gene (6 bases each). V was clipped by 4 bases and J by 3 bases, with 13 bases between them. The CDR3 is made up of 14 amino acids. CDR1 is MDHEN and CDR2 is SYDVKM in the germline V gene. The CDR3 DNA is TGTGCCAGCAGTTCCTCGGGGGCGGGCTACGAGCAGTACTTC. Translation: CASSSSGAGYEQYF.

This clonotype was recorded many times. The chain carries TRBV4-1 and TRBJ2-7; possibly TRBD1 or TRBD2 for D (6 bases each). With 2 bases removed from V and 5 bases from J, the gap between germline ends came to 10 bases. CDR1 is MGHRA, CDR2 YSYEKL, per germline. The CDR3 contains 13 residues. The CDR3 bases are TGCGCCAGCAGCCAACACGGGGGCAACGAGCAGTACTTC. This translates into CASSQHGGNEQYF.

This sequence joins TRBV28 and TRBJ1-2, with 8 bases fitting TRBD1. The CDR3 is made up of 16 amino acids. Germline CDR1 and CDR2: MDHEN and SYDVKM. V shed 8 bases, J shed 4 bases, and the junction held 15 bases outside the gene matches. The CDR3 reads CASDAYETGGGYGYTF. The CDR3 region has the DNA TGTGCCAGCGACGCGTACGAAACAGGGGGTGGCTATGGCTACACCTTC.

This clonotype showed up just a few times. The rearrangement joins TRBV24-1 to TRBJ2-5, with D perhaps TRBD2 (7 bases). Deletions cut 0 bases from V and 5 bases from J, with 12 bases between. Germline loops: CDR1 KGHDR, CDR2 SFDVKD. There are 15 residues in the CDR3. The CDR3 loop reads CATSDLAGAAETQYF. DNA of the CDR3: TGTGCCACCAGTGATTTGGCGGGGGCAGCGGAGACCCAGTACTTC.

This clonotype was counted a few times. The CDR3 sequence: CASSQTGKVETQYF. The CDR3 DNA reads TGTGCCAGCAGCCAGACAGGGAAGGTAGAGACCCAGTACTTC. The chain carries TRBV7-2 and TRBJ2-5; TRBD1 matches at 7 bases. The CDR3 spans 14 residues. Losses at the gene ends were 5 bases for V and 4 bases for J; bases not matched to a gene: 7. CDR1 SGHTA and CDR2 FQGNSA come from the germline V gene.

The chain joins TRBV7-9 to TRBJ2-5; no reliable D call. Germline lookup yields CDR1 SEHNR and CDR2 FQNEAQ (reference sequence). The CDR3 loop spans 17 amino acids. V dropped 2 bases and J dropped 0 bases, with 16 bases sitting between them. This CDR3 reads CASSLMAGQYYQETQYF. The CDR3 DNA reads as TGTGCCAGCAGCTTAATGGCCGGGCAGTACTACCAAGAGACCCAGTACTTC.

The chain links TRBV5-1 to TRBJ2-5; 10 nucleotides line up with TRBD2. Germline lookup yields CDR1 SGHRS and CDR2 YFSETQ. The CDR3 contains 15 residues. With V trimmed by 1 base and J by 11 bases, 11 bases remained unmatched. The CDR3: CASSLQASGGNEQYF. The CDR3 nucleotides read TGCGCCAGCAGCTTGCAAGCTAGCGGGGGCAATGAGCAGTACTTC.

This chain links TRBV20-1 with TRBJ1-2; no firm D call. This CDR3 comprises 14 residues. Trimming pared 7 bases from V and 0 bases from J, leaving 15 bases between. CDR1 DFQATT and CDR2 SNEGSKA come from the germline V gene (reference sequence). CDR3 protein: CSGFDTSANYGYTF. CDR3 coding DNA: TGCAGTGGGTTTGACACCAGCGCTAACTATGGCTACACCTTC.

J is TRBJ1-2 and V is TRBV27; 7 bases align to TRBD1. Germline trimming cut 6 bases from V and 3 bases from J; bases unmatched to any gene: 13. Per the germline V gene, CDR1 is MNHEY and CDR2 is SMNVEV (reference sequence). The CDR3 contains 16 residues. This CDR3 is CASSPKEGADHYGYTF. As DNA, the CDR3 is TGTGCCAGCAGCCCCAAGGAGGGGGCTGATCACTATGGCTACACCTTC.

The chain joins TRBV27 to TRBJ2-3; TRBD1 might be the D (5 bases). The CDR3 extends over 16 amino acids. Germline values: CDR1 MNHEY, CDR2 SMNVEV (reference sequence). The V end was cut by 5 bases, the J end by 0 bases, with 15 bases between. CDR3 residues: CASSHYLGESTDTQYF. The CDR3 nucleotides read TGTGCCAGCAGTCACTATCTAGGGGAAAGCACAGATACGCAGTATTTT.

Concerning this clonotype: One end of the junction is discordant with germline, which a read error may explain. The chain joins TRBV7-7 to TRBJ1-5, with no clear D. Germline CDR1 is SSHAT and CDR2 is FNYEAQ (reference sequence). The CDR3 runs 16 residues. The CDR3 DNA sequence: TGTGCTAGCAGCCTGAGGATGGGCGGGGGCAATCAGCCCCAGCATTTT. The encoded protein is CASSLRMGGGNQPQHF.

A few counts support this clonotype. The genes are TRBV4-3 and TRBJ1-5; 8 nucleotides agree with TRBD1. Trimming took 0 bases from V and 6 from J; bases not matched to a gene: 13. CDR1 and CDR2 from the germline V gene are LGHNA and YSLEER. The CDR3 totals 18 residues. This chain's CDR3 is CASSQEPNQGAPGQPQHF. CDR3 sequence (DNA): TGCGCCAGCAGCCAAGAACCGAACCAGGGGGCGCCTGGTCAGCCCCAGCATTTT.

The chain recombines TRBV4-1 with TRBJ2-1, with 10 bases lining up with TRBD1. The CDR3 covers 16 residues. J lost 8 bases, V lost 1 base, and 8 bases had no gene match. Germline V lookup: CDR1 MGHRA, CDR2 YSYEKL. DNA for the CDR3: TGCGCCAGCAGCCAAGGAGACAGGGGGCGCATCGATGAGCAGTTCTTC. It codes for CASSQGDRGRIDEQFF.

The chain couples TRBV7-9 to TRBJ2-1, with 8 bases lining up with TRBD1. The germline CDR1 and CDR2 sequences are SEHNR and FQNEAQ (reference sequence). Trimming cost V 8 bases and J 8 bases; bases outside gene matches: 8. The CDR3 spans 13 residues. The CDR3 region has the DNA TGTGCCAGCCGGGCAGGGGGCTATGATGAGCAGTTCTTC. It encodes CASRAGGYDEQFF.

The chain uses TRBV18 and TRBJ2-1; 7 nucleotides align to TRBD1. Unmatched junction bases numbered 8, after V lost 3 bases and J lost 0 bases. The CDR3 runs to 17 residues. CDR1 and CDR2 from the germline V gene are KGHSH and LQKENI. The DNA for the CDR3 is TGTGCCAGCTCACCTACGGACAGGACAAGCTCCTACAATGAGCAGTTCTTC. It encodes CASSPTDRTSSYNEQFF.

Points on this clonotype: It may be a read error: a sequence one base away is much more abundant. The chain carries TRBV29-1 and TRBJ1-2; no clear D gene. This CDR3 contains 13 residues. Trimming pared 1 base from V and 2 bases from J, leaving 8 bases between. Looked up from germline, CDR1 is SQVTM and CDR2 is ANQGSEA. The CDR3 loop reads CSVEVTTNYGYTF. The CDR3, as DNA: TGCAGCGTTGAAGTGACGACAAACTATGGCTACACCTTC. Complete variable domain (other parts from reference TRBV29-1 and TRBJ1-2): SAVISQKPSRDICQRGTSLTIQCQVDSQVTMMFWYRQQPGQSLTLIATANQGSEATYESGFVIDKFPISRPNLTFSTLTVSNMSPEDSSIYLCSVEVTTNYGYTFGSGTRLTVV.

DNA for the CDR3: TGTGCCAGCAGAATACAGGGAATCAAAAACGAGCAGTACTTC. Its protein is CASRIQGIKNEQYF. The J gene is TRBJ2-5, the V gene TRBV12-3 or TRBV12-4, with D maybe TRBD1 (6 bases). The DNA end is more similar to TRBJ2-7, so the J call may be wrong. The CDR3 runs to 14 residues.

At least ten counts were recorded for this clonotype. This chain uses TRBV6-5 with TRBJ1-5; 7 nucleotides align to TRBD1. The length of the CDR3 is 14 residues. The V gene's germline CDR1 is MNHEY and CDR2 SVGAGI. Germline trimming cut 6 bases from V and 2 bases from J; bases unmatched to any gene: 4. In DNA form, the CDR3 reads TGTGCCAGCAGACCCGACAGGGGCAATCAGCCCCAGCATTTT. Translating it yields CASRPDRGNQPQHF.

This rearrangement joins TRBV20-1 to TRBJ1-2, with a weak D call TRBD1 (5 bases). Trimming stripped 3 bases from V and 4 bases from J, with 9 bases between. The CDR3 length is 12 residues. CDR1 and CDR2 from the germline V gene are DFQATT and SNEGSKA (reference sequence). The CDR3 spells CSASGGAYGYTF. CDR3 nucleotide sequence: TGCAGTGCTAGCGGGGGAGCCTATGGCTACACCTTC.

This clonotype was seen more than once but under ten times. This chain joins TRBV11-2 and TRBJ2-3, with D perhaps assigned TRBD1 or TRBD2 (5 bases each). CDR1 SGHAT and CDR2 FQNNGV come from the germline V gene. This CDR3 region has 13 residues. V dropped 4 bases and J dropped 8 bases, with 13 bases sitting between them. As DNA, the CDR3 is TGTGCCAGCAGCTCCGGGGCGTACGGTACGCAGTATTTT. As protein: CASSSGAYGTQYF.